This is a list of T cell receptor beta chains from one sample in a study of blood T cell repertoires in COVID-19. Clones were sequenced by immunoSEQ multiplex PCR, and TCRdb holds only the in-frame ones, with some missing. The repertoire consists of approximately 250,000 clones, with 88% occurring once and the leading ten covering approximately 1%. Sequencing input: PBMCs or T cells enriched from blood (not recorded which). These receptors were taken from a woman younger than 45 who had recovered from COVID-19. Each CDR3 is given with its conserved first and last residue. Where a row states a size, it is once, few, many or the class of an expanded clone; other rows omit it.

TRBV28	NA	TRBJ1-4	CASSLRGQGDEKLFF
TRBV6-5	NA	TRBJ1-4	CASSYEGGRANEKLFF
TRBV7-9	NA	TRBJ2-4	CASSLEYPNEAKNIQYF
TRBV3-1/TRBV3-2	once	TRBJ1-2	CASSQGDRYYGYTF
TRBV5-1	few	TRBJ1-6	CASSGGGVNSPLHF
TRBV28	NA	TRBJ2-7	CASSRGTPEQYF
TRBV28	NA	TRBJ2-7	CASSHALFTSGSYEQYF
TRBV6-2/TRBV6-3	NA	TRBJ2-5	CASSGLARETQYF
TRBV19	NA	TRBJ2-5	CASSTGVALGETQYF
TRBV5-1	NA	TRBJ2-5	CASSLALQETQYF
TRBV6-5	NA	TRBJ1-5	CASSYSGANQPQHF
TRBV9	NA	TRBJ1-1	CASSPQLTGGTEAFF
TRBV6-2/TRBV6-3	NA	TRBJ2-3	CASSYSRGLPGRADTQYF
TRBV5-1	NA	TRBJ2-7	CASSLEVGDYEQYF